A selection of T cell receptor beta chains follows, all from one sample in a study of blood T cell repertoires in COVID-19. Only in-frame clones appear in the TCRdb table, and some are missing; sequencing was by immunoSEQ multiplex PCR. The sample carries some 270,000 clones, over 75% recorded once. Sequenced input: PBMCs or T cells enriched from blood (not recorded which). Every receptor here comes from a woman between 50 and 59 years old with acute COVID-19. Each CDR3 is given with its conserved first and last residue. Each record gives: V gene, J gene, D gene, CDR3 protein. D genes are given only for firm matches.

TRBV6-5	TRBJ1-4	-	CASRTAGRSNEKLFF
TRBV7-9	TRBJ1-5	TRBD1	CASSPGTGVNQPQHF
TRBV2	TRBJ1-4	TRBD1	CASSEISGGTEKLFF
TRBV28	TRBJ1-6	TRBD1	CASSPPGTEDSPLHF
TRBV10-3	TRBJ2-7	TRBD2	CAISDMSGGGAYEQYF
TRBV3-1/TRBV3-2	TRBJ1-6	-	CASSQTPQGRSPSPLHF
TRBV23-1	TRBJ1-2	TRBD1	CASSQGGRGFGYTF
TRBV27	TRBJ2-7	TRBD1	CASRRQGDSYEQYF
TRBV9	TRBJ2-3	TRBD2	CASNPSGGPDTQYF
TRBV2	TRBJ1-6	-	CASMRGGGRNSPLHF
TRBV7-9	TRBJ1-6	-	CASSQTRNSPLHF
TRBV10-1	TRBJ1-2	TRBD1	CASRGGAPDRGPGAGYTF
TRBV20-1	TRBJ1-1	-	CSASQGRDTEAFF
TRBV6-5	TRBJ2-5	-	CASSYGGPQETQYF
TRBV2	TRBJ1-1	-	CASITVVDTEAFF
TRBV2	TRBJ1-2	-	CASSIDTYGYTF
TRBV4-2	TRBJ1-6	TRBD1	CASSQDWDRGGSPLHF
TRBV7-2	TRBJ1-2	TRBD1	CASSLVGQVRLNYGYTF
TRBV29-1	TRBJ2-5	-	CSVPTGQETQYF
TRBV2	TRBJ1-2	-	CASKPQAYGYTF
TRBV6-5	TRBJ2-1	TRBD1	CASSYGDRVLGEQFF
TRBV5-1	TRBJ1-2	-	CASSLARQASYYGYTF
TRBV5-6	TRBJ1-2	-	CASSLGTRSYGYTF
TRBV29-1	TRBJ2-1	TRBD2	CSVEVGTSGYNEQFF
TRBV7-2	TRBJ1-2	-	CASSLSGQYGYTF
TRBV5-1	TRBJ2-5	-	CASSIPGSQETQYF
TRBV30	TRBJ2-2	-	CAYWPGTLTGELFF
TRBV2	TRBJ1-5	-	CASSERQPNLYQPQHF
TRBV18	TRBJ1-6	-	CASSPGHGNNSPLHF
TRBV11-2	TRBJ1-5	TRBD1	CASSLTGTGQPQHF
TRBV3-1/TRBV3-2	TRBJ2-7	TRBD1	CASSQGDRSYEQYF
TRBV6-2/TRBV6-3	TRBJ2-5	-	CASSTSSETQYF
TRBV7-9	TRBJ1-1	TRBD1	CASSPGQGRDTEAFF
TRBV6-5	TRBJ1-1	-	CASGRDTEAFF
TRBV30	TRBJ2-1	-	CAWSVSGGRWTDEQFF
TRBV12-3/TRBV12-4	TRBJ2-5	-	CASSPGQETQYF
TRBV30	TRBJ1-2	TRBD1	CAWSPDRGYRGYTF
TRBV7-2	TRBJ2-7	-	CASSFQGGSDEQYF
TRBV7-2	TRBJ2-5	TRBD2	CASSPGLAGGTQYF
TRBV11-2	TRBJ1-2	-	CASSRHSYGYTF
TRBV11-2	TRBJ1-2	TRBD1	CASSLAAGQGYGYTF
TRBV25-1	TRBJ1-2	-	CASRESGDNYGYTF
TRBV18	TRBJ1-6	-	CASSPPRGKGSPLHF
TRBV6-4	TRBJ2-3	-	CASRAYEVTDTQYF
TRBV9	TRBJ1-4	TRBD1	CASSPGTGDEKLFF
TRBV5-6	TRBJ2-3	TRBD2	CASSTMTSGVTDTQYF